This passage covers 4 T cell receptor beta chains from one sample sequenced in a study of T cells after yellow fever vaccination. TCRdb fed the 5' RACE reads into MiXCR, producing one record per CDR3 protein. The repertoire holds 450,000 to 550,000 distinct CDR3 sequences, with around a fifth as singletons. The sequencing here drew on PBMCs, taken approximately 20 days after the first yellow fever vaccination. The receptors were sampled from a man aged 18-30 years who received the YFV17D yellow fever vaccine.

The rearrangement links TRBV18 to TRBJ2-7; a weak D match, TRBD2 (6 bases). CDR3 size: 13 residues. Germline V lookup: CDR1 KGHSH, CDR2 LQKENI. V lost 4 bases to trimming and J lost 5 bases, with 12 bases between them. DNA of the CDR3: TGTGCCAGCTCACGCGGGGCAAGGAACGAGCAGTACTTC. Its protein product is CASSRGARNEQYF.

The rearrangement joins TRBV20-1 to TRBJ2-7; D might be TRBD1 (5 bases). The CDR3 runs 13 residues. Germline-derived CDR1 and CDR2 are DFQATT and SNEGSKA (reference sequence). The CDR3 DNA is TGCAGCCCGGATGACAGAAACTACTACGAGCAGTACTTC. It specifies CSPDDRNYYEQYF.

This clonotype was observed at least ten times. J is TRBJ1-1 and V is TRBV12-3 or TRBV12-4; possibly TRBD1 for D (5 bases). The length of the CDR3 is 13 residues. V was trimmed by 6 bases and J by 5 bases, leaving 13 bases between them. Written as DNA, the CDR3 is TGTGCCAGCAGCAAACTGGGGGGGACTGAAGCTTTCTTT. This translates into CASSKLGGTEAFF.

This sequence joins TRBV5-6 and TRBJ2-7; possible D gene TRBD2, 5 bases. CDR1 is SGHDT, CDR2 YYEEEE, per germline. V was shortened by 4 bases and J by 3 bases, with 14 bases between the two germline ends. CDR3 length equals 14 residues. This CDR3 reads CASSLGVRFYEQYF. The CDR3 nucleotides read TGTGCCAGCAGCCTCGGGGTACGCTTCTACGAGCAGTACTTC.